The entry below gives a single T cell receptor (beta chain) sequence along with its context. Its antigen has not been determined. Qualities for individual bases were not recorded, and no much larger clone is one base off. The library was generated by the immunoSEQ multiplex PCR assay. What TCRdb holds here is the immuneACCESS table cut down to in-frame rearrangements. Part of the clones is not present; checked against another copy, under half of the missing clones reflect an unresolved V gene, and the others are unexplained. The sample table holds tens of thousands of clones, of which 85% were seen once. Clones ranked in the top ten supply approximately 19% of the sample. This specimen comes from a study of control samples from healthy donors and cancer patients (dated by TCRdb to 2019 to 2021). Ends trimmed: V by 4 bases, J by 6 bases; bases unmatched to a gene: 7. According to the germline V gene, CDR1 reads SGHTA and CDR2 reads FQGNSA. Spanning cysteine to phenylalanine, the CDR3 consists of 14 amino acids. The retained sequence is limited to the CDR3, 42 bases, with the frame set at the first base.

This receptor was identified in a man in his thirties or forties in good health. The chain uses TRBV7-2 and TRBJ2-7; 9 bases in between match TRBD2. What was sequenced was blood. The CDR3 protein: CASSYSGGSGEQYF. The DNA is TGTGCCAGCAGCTATAGCGGGGGATCGGGCGAGCAGTACTTC.